This is a list of T cell receptor beta chains from one sample in a study of T cells after posttransplantation cyclophosphamide. Libraries were prepared by immunoSEQ multiplex PCR; TCRdb keeps only in-frame clonotypes and omits some of them. The sample records under 20,000 clones, over 65% being singletons. This sample comprised PBMCs, obtained after an allogeneic stem cell transplant with post-transplant cyclophosphamide. Source of these receptors: a male patient aged 25-45 years who received an allogeneic stem cell transplant from a related donor, was CMV-positive, and had acute GVHD only. Some T cells may be provided by the graft donor. Both conserved end residues are part of each CDR3. D genes are given only for firm matches. Size is omitted from some rows. Given values are once, few, many or a class for expanded clones.

d_gene	abundance	j_gene	v_gene	CDR3nt	CDR3aa
TRBD1	once	TRBJ2-2	TRBV7-2	TGTGCCAGCAGCCAGACAGGGGTGACCGGGGAGCTGTTTTTT	CASSQTGVTGELFF
TRBD2	.	TRBJ2-1	TRBV7-2	TGTGCCAGCAGCTTGGGACTAGCGGGGGGCTATGAGCAGTTCTTC	CASSLGLAGGYEQFF
TRBD1	.	TRBJ1-4	TRBV6-5	TGTGCCAGCAGCTCCAACAGGGGGACCCGTGAACTGTTTTTT	CASSSNRGTRELFF
.	.	TRBJ1-2	TRBV9	TGTGCCAGCAGCGCCGGGACATTCACAGGAGAGGGCTACACCTTC	CASSAGTFTGEGYTF
TRBD1	.	TRBJ2-3	TRBV5-5	TGTGCCAGCAGCTTGGCCGGGACAGGGGCAGATACGCAGTATTTT	CASSLAGTGADTQYF
TRBD1	.	TRBJ1-2	TRBV12-5	TGTGCTAGTGGTTATCGTACGGGACAGGGCGACTATGGCTACACCTTC	CASGYRTGQGDYGYTF
TRBD1	.	TRBJ1-6	TRBV27	TGTGCCAGCAGTCCAAACAGACAGGGGCTCGGTCCCCTCCACTTT	CASSPNRQGLGPLHF
.	few	TRBJ1-1	TRBV14	TGTGCCAGCAGCCTTCTAGGGGGAGTCTTTGAAGCTTTCTTT	CASSLLGGVFEAFF
TRBD2	.	TRBJ2-7	TRBV27	TGTGCCAGCAGTCCCCGGGGAGGGTACGAGCAGTACTTC	CASSPRGGYEQYF
.	.	TRBJ1-3	TRBV5-4	TGTGCCAGCAGCTCCAGGGGATCAGGAAACACCATATATTTT	CASSSRGSGNTIYF
.	.	TRBJ2-1	TRBV9	TGTGCCAGCAGCGTAGGAGGCGGCTCCTACAATGAGCAGTTCTTC	CASSVGGGSYNEQFF
.	few	TRBJ1-2	TRBV29-1	TGCAGCGTTGTGGCGGGGGCTCGGAACTATGGCTACACCTTC	CSVVAGARNYGYTF
TRBD1	.	TRBJ2-7	TRBV6-1	TGTGCCAGCAGTGTACGGACAGGCGACTCCTACGAGCAGTACTTC	CASSVRTGDSYEQYF
TRBD2	.	TRBJ2-1	TRBV5-1	TGCGCCAGCAGGGCCCTCTTGGCGGGGGGGCATAATGAGCAGTTCTTC	CASRALLAGGHNEQFF
.	.	TRBJ1-2	TRBV20-1	TGCAGTGCTAGAGCGGGGGAGGGCCACACCTTC	CSARAGEGHTF
TRBD1	.	TRBJ1-2	TRBV19	TGTGCCAGTAGTATCCGTGGGACAGCTAACTATGGCTACACCTTC	CASSIRGTANYGYTF
TRBD1	once	TRBJ1-5	TRBV19	TGTGCCAGTAGTATAATCGGACAGGGCGATCAGCCCCAGCATTTT	CASSIIGQGDQPQHF
TRBD2	.	TRBJ2-3	TRBV4-2	TGTGCCAGCAGCCAAGATCTCGGCGGGGGGACCCGCACAGATACGCAGTATTTT	CASSQDLGGGTRTDTQYF
.	once	TRBJ2-1	TRBV6-6	TGTGCCAGCAGAACCATCGCGTATGAGCAGTTCTTC	CASRTIAYEQFF
TRBD1	.	TRBJ2-3	TRBV4-2	TGTGCCAGCAGCCAGGGACAGGGAAGATCAGATACGCAGTATTTT	CASSQGQGRSDTQYF
TRBD1	.	TRBJ1-4	TRBV4-3	TGCGCCAGCAGCCCATACAGGGGGCAAGATGAAAAACTGTTTTTT	CASSPYRGQDEKLFF
TRBD1	.	TRBJ1-5	TRBV9	TGTGCCGTTTCCCCGCCAGGGGGGCTTTCAAGCAATCAGCCCCAGCATTTT	CAVSPPGGLSSNQPQHF
TRBD1	few	TRBJ1-2	TRBV9	TGTGCCAGCAGCGGACAACAGGGGATAACTGGCTACACCTTC	CASSGQQGITGYTF
TRBD1	.	TRBJ2-6	TRBV7-2	TGTGCCAGCAGCGCGGACAGGGCCGGGGCCAACGTCCTGACTTTC	CASSADRAGANVLTF
TRBD1	.	TRBJ1-2	TRBV19	TGTGCCAGCGGACAGGGAGCTAACTATGGCTACACCTTC	CASGQGANYGYTF
TRBD1	.	TRBJ2-7	TRBV9	TGTGCCAGCAGCGTAGCTGAAGGGGGCACCTACGAGCAGTACTTC	CASSVAEGGTYEQYF
.	many	TRBJ1-2	TRBV6-5	TGTGCCAGCAGTTACTCTCCAGTATATGGCTACACCTTC	CASSYSPVYGYTF
.	few	TRBJ1-2	TRBV6-1	TGTGCCAGCAGTGCTATCGGGGATTATGGCTACACCTTC	CASSAIGDYGYTF
.	.	TRBJ1-1	TRBV6-5	TGTGCCAGCAACGGGGTGATGAACACTGAAGCTTTCTTT	CASNGVMNTEAFF
.	.	TRBJ2-5	TRBV18	TGTGCCAGCTCACCCAAAGAGACCCAGTACTTC	CASSPKETQYF
.	.	TRBJ2-3	TRBV2	TGTGCCAGCAGGGAGCGGGCGGGTGGTGATACGCAGTATTTT	CASRERAGGDTQYF
.	.	TRBJ2-2	TRBV10-3	TGTGCCATCAGTGAGTCAGCCGGGAGCACCGGGGAGCTGTTTTTT	CAISESAGSTGELFF
.	.	TRBJ2-7	TRBV4-1	TGCGCCAGCAGCCAGGTCGGAGGGAGGAACGAGCAGTACTTC	CASSQVGGRNEQYF
TRBD1	few	TRBJ1-1	TRBV6-5	TGTGCCAGCAGCGTAGACAGGGCATCGAGAGCTTTCTTT	CASSVDRASRAFF
.	.	TRBJ1-1	TRBV25-1	TGTGCCAGCTCCCGGGGGGGGACCACTGAAGCTTTCTTT	CASSRGGTTEAFF
TRBD2	.	TRBJ2-3	TRBV6-5	TGTGCCAGCAGTTACTCGTCTAGCGGGGGCTCGCAGTATTTT	CASSYSSSGGSQYF
TRBD1	.	TRBJ1-2	TRBV5-1	TGCGCCAGCAGCCTAATACAGGGGGACCGTAACTATGGCTACACCTTC	CASSLIQGDRNYGYTF
TRBD1	.	TRBJ1-4	TRBV7-8	TGTGCCAGCAGCTTAGGTCCGGGACAGGGGGCCGGAAAACTGTTTTTT	CASSLGPGQGAGKLFF
TRBD1	.	TRBJ2-5	TRBV25-1	TGTGCCAGCAGTGGCGGGGACAGGGTGGGAGAGACCCAGTACTTC	CASSGGDRVGETQYF
TRBD1	.	TRBJ1-4	TRBV7-9	TGTGCCAGCAGCTTGACCGGGACAGGGCATGAAAAACTGTTTTTT	CASSLTGTGHEKLFF
.	.	TRBJ1-2	TRBV2	TGTGCCAGCAGTGAGTCCCGGGGGGTTGGCTACACCTTC	CASSESRGVGYTF